The 27 T cell receptor beta chains below were found in one sample sequenced in a study of shared clonotypes between healthy human individuals. The assay was immunoSEQ multiplex PCR, and TCRdb's table has in-frame clones only and misses some. The sample holds fewer than 2.5 million clones, approximately 94% seen once. Sequenced sample: naive CD4+ T cells from PBMCs. The sample's subset: CD45RA+ positively selected. Every receptor here comes from a man aged 18-30 years in good health. Some clones in this sample may be carry-over from other donors' samples.

V usage is TRBV11-3 and J usage is TRBJ2-5; D might be TRBD2 (6 bases). Germline V gives CDR1 SGHNT, CDR2 YENEEA. This CDR3 comprises 16 residues. The V end lost 1 base, the J end lost 5 bases, and 17 bases lay between the germline ends. As DNA, the CDR3 is TGTGCCAGCAGCTTAGGTCACGGGGGTCGTGAGGAGACCCAGTACTTC. Protein: CASSLGHGGREETQYF.

This clone was detected only once. The chain uses TRBV11-1 and TRBJ1-2; D is unresolved. Trimming cost V 5 bases and J 8 bases, with 12 bases left between them. The CDR3 loop spans 12 amino acids. Per germline, CDR1 SGHAT and CDR2 FQDESV (reference sequence). Here the CDR3 DNA reads TGTGCCAGCAGCCGTAGTTTGGCCGGCTACACCTTC. Protein sequence: CASSRSLAGYTF.

Regarding this clone: Within the sample, other DNA sequences also encode this same CDR3. J is TRBJ2-1 and V is TRBV20-1; D remains ambiguous. This CDR3 spans 11 amino acids. Germline V CDR1 and CDR2: DFQATT, SNEGSKA (reference sequence). Trimming removed 1 base from V and 5 bases from J, with 3 bases in between. Here the CDR3 reads CSARGNNEQFF. Here the CDR3 DNA reads TGCAGTGCTAGAGGTAACAATGAGCAGTTCTTC.

DNA for the CDR3: TGTGCCAGCAGTTACTTATACGGGGACAATGAGCAGTTCTTC. It yields the protein CASSYLYGDNEQFF. The chain couples TRBV6-6 to TRBJ2-1, with D perhaps TRBD2 (5 bases). The germline V and J ends were trimmed by 1 base and 5 bases, with 9 bases remaining between them. The CDR3 is 14 residues long. The germline CDR1 and CDR2 sequences are MNHNY and SVGAGI (reference sequence).

The chain links TRBV7-9 to TRBJ2-7; D gene ambiguous. V gave up 5 bases and J gave up 0 bases, with 17 bases separating them. CDR1 SEHNR and CDR2 FQNEAQ come from the germline V gene (reference sequence). The CDR3 totals 16 residues. CDR3 region: CASSDILGGSSYEQYF. DNA of the CDR3: TGTGCCAGCAGCGATATCCTGGGCGGTAGCTCCTACGAGCAGTACTTC.

This clone was seen a single time. The chain recombines TRBV7-9 with TRBJ2-1; 7 bases line up with TRBD2. From germline, CDR1 is SEHNR and CDR2 FQNEAQ (reference sequence). The CDR3 contains 15 residues. J gave up 7 bases and V 5 bases, and 11 bases lay outside the gene matches. CDR3 residues: CASSQVWDYPNEQFF. DNA of the CDR3: TGTGCCAGCAGCCAAGTCTGGGACTATCCGAATGAGCAGTTCTTC.

This clone was detected only once. The CDR3 here is CASSSSAGGYTF. As DNA, the CDR3 is TGTGCCAGCAGTTCGTCCGCGGGGGGCTACACCTTC. The chain has TRBV28 and TRBJ1-2; D unclear. Germline CDR1 reads MDHEN; CDR2 reads SYDVKM. CDR3 size: 12 residues. Trimming took 4 bases from V and 8 from J, leaving 11 bases between them.

This sequence joins TRBV18 and TRBJ2-7, with TRBD1 matching 8 bases. In germline, CDR1 is KGHSH, CDR2 LQKENI. This CDR3 contains 15 residues. V lost 2 bases and J lost 2; bases outside the gene matches: 5. The CDR3 loop is CASSPSSRGPYEQYF. Written as DNA, the CDR3 is TGTGCCAGCTCACCAAGTTCCAGGGGGCCCTACGAGCAGTACTTC.

The CDR3 reads CASSRGQRNYEQYF. As DNA, the CDR3 is TGTGCCAGCAGTCGGGGACAGCGGAACTACGAGCAGTACTTC. This chain links TRBV6-6 with TRBJ2-7, with 7 bases matching TRBD1. The V and J ends lost 5 bases and 3 bases, in that order; junction bases with no gene match: 7. The germline V gene has CDR1 MNHNY and CDR2 SVGAGI (reference sequence). This CDR3 region has 14 residues.

This clone was observed once. The gene calls are TRBV6-6 and TRBJ1-1; D remains unclear. Germline values: CDR1 MNHNY, CDR2 SVGAGI (reference sequence). The CDR3 has 15 residues. V lost 0 bases, J lost 6 bases, and 14 bases lay in between. The CDR3 loop reads CASSYSTGRSAEAFF. CDR3 DNA: TGTGCCAGCAGTTACTCGACGGGAAGAAGCGCTGAAGCTTTCTTT.

This rearrangement joins TRBV7-9 to TRBJ2-5; 12 bases map to TRBD2. This CDR3 has 16 amino acids. CDR1 and CDR2 (germline): SEHNR, FQNEAQ (reference sequence). After removal of 2 bases from V and 5 bases from J, the junction contained 6 bases not matched to a gene. CDR3 amino acids: CASSLPSGRAGETQYF. The CDR3 DNA sequence: TGTGCCAGCAGCTTACCTAGCGGGAGGGCCGGTGAGACCCAGTACTTC.

The chain links TRBV27 to TRBJ2-3; 8 bases align to TRBD2. The CDR3 is 16 amino acids. Germline CDR1 MNHEY, CDR2 SMNVEV (reference sequence). Trimming removed 0 bases from V and 0 bases from J; junction bases left unmatched: 2. CDR3 bases: TGTGCCAGCAGTTTATCGCCGGGAGGGAGCACAGATACGCAGTATTTT. Residues: CASSLSPGGSTDTQYF.

The CDR3 DNA follows: TGCGCCAGCAGCTTGCTAGCGGGAGAGACCACCGGGGAGCTGTTTTTT. This sequence encodes CASSLLAGETTGELFF. The gene calls are TRBV5-1 and TRBJ2-2, with TRBD2 matching over 10 bases. The CDR3 has 16 amino acids. Trimming took 1 base from V and 4 from J; bases not matched to a gene: 4. Germline CDR1 reads SGHRS; CDR2 reads YFSETQ.

This chain links TRBV13 with TRBJ2-1; tentatively, D is TRBD2 (6 bases). This CDR3 has 15 residues. CDR1 and CDR2 from the germline V gene are PRHDT and FYEKMQ (reference sequence). Trimming took off 0 bases at V and 2 bases at J, with 8 bases between the two ends. The CDR3 bases are TGTGCCAGCAGCTTAGGGAGCGGGCCCTACAATGAGCAGTTCTTC. Its translation: CASSLGSGPYNEQFF.

The chain couples TRBV14 to TRBJ2-7, with D maybe TRBD2 (6 bases). The CDR3 runs to 13 residues. Deletions cut 4 bases from V and 3 bases from J, with 10 bases between. Germline CDR1 is SGHDN and CDR2 is FVKESK. This CDR3 reads CASSRSGGYEQYF. For the CDR3, the DNA is TGTGCCAGCAGCCGATCCGGGGGCTACGAGCAGTACTTC. Drawing the rest from reference TRBV14 and TRBJ2-7, the complete variable domain is EAGVTQFPSHSVIEKGQTVTLRCDPISGHDNLYWYRRVMGKEIKFLLHFVKESKQDESGMPNNRFLAERTGGTYSTLKVQPAELEDSGVYFCASSRSGGYEQYFGPGTRLTVT.

This sequence joins TRBV28 and TRBJ2-5; D might be TRBD1 (6 bases). V dropped 3 bases and J dropped 2 bases, with 10 bases sitting between them. Germline CDR1 MDHEN, CDR2 SYDVKM. The CDR3 is made up of 14 amino acids. In DNA, the CDR3 is TGTGCCAGCAGTTTTCGAGACAGGCAAGAGACCCAGTACTTC. Protein: CASSFRDRQETQYF.

This clone was counted a single time. This chain uses TRBV28 with TRBJ1-4; no clear D. The CDR3 is 18 amino acids. Trimming left V 7 bases short and J 3 bases short, with 24 bases between. Germline V lookup: CDR1 MDHEN, CDR2 SYDVKM. The chain's CDR3 is CASTPPPGGALPNEKLFF. The DNA of the CDR3 is TGTGCCAGCACCCCGCCCCCCGGCGGTGCCCTTCCTAATGAAAAACTGTTTTTT.

This chain connects TRBV27 to TRBJ2-3; 7 positions match TRBD1. Looked up from germline, CDR1 is MNHEY and CDR2 is SMNVEV (reference sequence). CDR3 length equals 15 residues. V trimming: 3 bases; J trimming: 7 bases; junction bases outside the gene matches: 10. DNA for the CDR3: TGTGCCAGCAGTTTGTCGGGACAGCCCCGTCATACGCAGTATTTT. Translating gives CASSLSGQPRHTQYF.

This chain uses TRBV18 with TRBJ1-1; no reliable D call. The CDR3 loop spans 15 amino acids. Germline V gene lookup returns CDR1 KGHSH and CDR2 LQKENI. V gave up 2 bases and J gave up 0 bases, with 10 bases separating them. The CDR3 DNA is TGTGCCAGCTCACCAGGGCTGGGGATGAACACTGAAGCTTTCTTT. Translating it yields CASSPGLGMNTEAFF.

The rearrangement uses TRBV7-9 and TRBJ2-3; D ambiguous. V dropped 2 bases and J dropped 5 bases, with 8 bases sitting between them. Germline lookup yields CDR1 SEHNR and CDR2 FQNEAQ (reference sequence). The CDR3 spans 13 residues. The CDR3 reads CASSLRAQDTQYF. In DNA form, the CDR3 reads TGTGCCAGCAGCTTACGGGCCCAAGATACGCAGTATTTT.

The chain uses TRBV11-2 and TRBJ2-1; TRBD2 matches at 14 bases. Trimming removed 5 bases from V and 1 base from J; junction bases left unmatched: 4. Germline loops: CDR1 SGHAT, CDR2 FQNNGV. CDR3 length equals 17 residues. The CDR3 sequence: CASSPGLAGESYNEQFF. The CDR3 nucleotides read TGTGCCAGCAGCCCGGGACTAGCGGGAGAATCCTACAATGAGCAGTTCTTC.

The chain is built from TRBV28 and TRBJ2-7; D perhaps matches TRBD2 (6 bases). With 5 bases removed from V and 2 bases from J, the gap between germline ends came to 13 bases. The germline V gene has CDR1 MDHEN and CDR2 SYDVKM. This CDR3 comprises 14 residues. CDR3 region: CASSPYRETYEQYF. CDR3 coding DNA: TGTGCCAGCAGTCCTTACCGGGAGACCTACGAGCAGTACTTC. Based on the CDR3 plus reference TRBV28 and TRBJ2-7, the full variable domain is DVKVTQSSRYLVKRTGEKVFLECVQDMDHENMFWYRQDPGLGLRLIYFSYDVKMKEKGDIPEGYSVSREKKERFSLILESASTNQTSMYLCASSPYRETYEQYFGPGTRLTVT.

This sequence joins TRBV5-1 and TRBJ1-2; perhaps TRBD1 as D (5 bases). Germline V CDR1 and CDR2: SGHRS, YFSETQ. There are 17 residues in the CDR3. V dropped 4 bases and J dropped 0 bases, with 19 bases sitting between them. Written as DNA, the CDR3 is TGCGCCAGCAGCCCTGGTGGTACTGGCAGGGCTAACTATGGCTACACCTTC. Amino acids: CASSPGGTGRANYGYTF. Filled out from reference TRBV5-1 and TRBJ1-2, the complete variable domain reads KAGVTQTPRYLIKTRGQQVTLSCSPISGHRSVSWYQQTPGQGLQFLFEYFSETQRNKGNFPGRFSGRQFSNSRSEMNVSTLELGDSALYLCASSPGGTGRANYGYTFGSGTRLTVV.

The rearrangement links TRBV18 to TRBJ1-1; D is undetermined. The CDR3 runs to 15 residues. V shed 0 bases and J shed 0 bases, with 8 bases lying between them. Germline V gene data show CDR1 as KGHSH and CDR2 as LQKENI. CDR3 DNA sequence: TGTGCCAGCTCACCACCGCAGTTCATGAACACTGAAGCTTTCTTT. Protein sequence: CASSPPQFMNTEAFF.

This sequence joins TRBV2 and TRBJ2-3; 9 bases fit TRBD1. J was trimmed by 7 bases and V by 3 bases; bases with no gene match: 5. This CDR3 contains 14 residues. In germline, CDR1 is SNHLY, CDR2 FYNNEI. The CDR3 sequence is CASSDAQGANTQYF. For the CDR3, the DNA is TGTGCCAGCAGTGATGCACAGGGGGCGAATACGCAGTATTTT.

The chain recombines TRBV5-1 with TRBJ1-6, with D unclear. V dropped 4 bases and J dropped 7 bases, with 9 bases sitting between them. Germline loops: CDR1 SGHRS, CDR2 YFSETQ. The CDR3 covers 13 residues. In nucleotides, the CDR3 is TGCGCCAGCAGCCCAGAGATGAATTCACCCCTCCACTTT. Amino acids: CASSPEMNSPLHF.

Of note for this clone: The same CDR3 also results from other DNA sequences found in this sample. The chain combines TRBV4-1 with TRBJ2-1, with TRBD2 matching over 11 bases. The CDR3 covers 16 residues. The V gene's germline CDR1 is MGHRA and CDR2 YSYEKL. V was clipped by 1 base and J by 4 bases; unmatched bases: 3. The CDR3 DNA follows: TGCGCCAGCAGCCAAGGGGGACTAGCGGCTTACAATGAGCAGTTCTTC. This translates into CASSQGGLAAYNEQFF.